What follows describes a single T cell receptor beta chain. The sample belongs to a study of cytomegalovirus exposure and HLA in healthy donors. Trimming pared 9 bases from V and 8 bases from J, leaving 13 bases between. This CDR3 is 11 amino acids long. Germline-derived CDR1 and CDR2 are LNHDA and SQIVND (reference sequence). It was with 60 Vbeta and 13 Jbeta primers that the PCR ran. Sequencing was performed with immunoSEQ multiplex PCR; in TCRdb, only in-frame clones are kept and a portion is missing. In total, the table holds some 200,000 clones. The genes are TRBV19 and TRBJ1-2; D is perhaps TRBD1 (5 bases). Sequenced sample: PBMCs. The receptor's source is a girl aged 2 to 10 in good health and CMV-seropositive. CDR3 sequence reads: CASRLKGGYTF. Written as DNA, the CDR3 is TGTGCCAGCCGTTTAAAGGGGGGCTACACCTTC.